The entry below gives a single T cell receptor beta chain sequence along with its context. Its antigen remains unidentified. The sample is drawn from a study of vaccination and CD4 T cells after COVID-19. Study-wide background: Samples were taken after vaccination, a median of around 78 days after dose two, with a range of 14 to 241.

The V and J ends lost 1 base and 3 bases, in that order; junction bases with no gene match: 2. The CDR3 runs 15 residues. Germline V lookup: CDR1 KGHDR, CDR2 SFDVKD. Broader study findings: Median numbers of SARS-CoV-2-reactive clonotypes increased from 21 to 38 (not a significant change).

TCRdb re-derived calls from the PCR reads in MiXCR, one entry per CDR3 protein. The sample has about 21,000 distinct CDR3 sequences, more than 45% seen once. The TCR comes from a human donor who had recovered from COVID-19. The sample was CD4+ T cells from blood, taken before SARS-CoV-2 vaccination. V and J are TRBV24-1 and TRBJ2-1; 7 positions match TRBD2. The CDR3 sequence: CATSDFPSGYNEQFF. CDR3 sequence (DNA): TGTGCCACCAGTGATTTTCCTAGCGGCTACAATGAGCAGTTCTTC.